This TCR beta chain was captured by sequencing in a study of metastatic and nonmetastatic thyroid tumors. TCRdb re-clonotyped the PCR reads through MiXCR. Of about 16,000 clones in the sample, about 25% are singletons; the top ten hold 7.5%. CDR3 length: 11 amino acids. V lost 4 bases and J lost 8, with 11 bases in between. Germline V CDR1 and CDR2: DFQATT, SNEGSKA (reference sequence). This clone was seen a handful of times. All patients reached thyroid surgery having received no treatment beforehand. The rearrangement joins TRBV20-1 to TRBJ1-1, with D possibly being TRBD1 (5 bases). Sequencing was performed on adjacent normal tissue. This TCR came from a female donor with papillary thyroid cancer or a benign thyroid nodule (not recorded which). Some clones in this sample may be carry-over from other donors' samples. The CDR3 DNA sequence: TGCAGTGCTATATCATACAGGGAAGCTTTCTTT. Translated: CSAISYREAFF.